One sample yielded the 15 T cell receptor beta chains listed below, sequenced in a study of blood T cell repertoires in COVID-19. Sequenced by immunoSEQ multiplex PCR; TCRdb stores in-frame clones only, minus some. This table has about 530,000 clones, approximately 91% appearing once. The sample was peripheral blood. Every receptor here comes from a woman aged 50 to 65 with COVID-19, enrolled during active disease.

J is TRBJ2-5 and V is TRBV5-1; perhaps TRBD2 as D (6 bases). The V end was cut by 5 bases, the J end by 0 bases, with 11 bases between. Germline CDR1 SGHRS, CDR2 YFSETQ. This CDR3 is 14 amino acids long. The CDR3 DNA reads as TGCGCCAGCAGAGGGCGGGGCTACCAAGAGACCCAGTACTTC. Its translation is CASRGRGYQETQYF. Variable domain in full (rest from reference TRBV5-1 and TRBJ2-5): KAGVTQTPRYLIKTRGQQVTLSCSPISGHRSVSWYQQTPGQGLQFLFEYFSETQRNKGNFPGRFSGRQFSNSRSEMNVSTLELGDSALYLCASRGRGYQETQYFGPGTRLLVL.

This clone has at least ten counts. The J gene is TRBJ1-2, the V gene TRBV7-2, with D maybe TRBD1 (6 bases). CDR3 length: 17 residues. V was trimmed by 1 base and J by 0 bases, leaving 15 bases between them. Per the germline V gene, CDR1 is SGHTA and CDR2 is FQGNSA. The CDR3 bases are TGTGCCAGCAGCTTAGTGGTGGGACACCCAGCTAACTATGGCTACACCTTC. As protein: CASSLVVGHPANYGYTF.

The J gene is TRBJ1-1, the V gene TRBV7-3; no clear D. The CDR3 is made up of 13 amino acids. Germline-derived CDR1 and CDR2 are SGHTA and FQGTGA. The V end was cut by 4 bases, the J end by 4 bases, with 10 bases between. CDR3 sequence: CASSYRGATEAFF. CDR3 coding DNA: TGTGCCAGCAGCTACCGAGGTGCCACTGAAGCTTTCTTT.

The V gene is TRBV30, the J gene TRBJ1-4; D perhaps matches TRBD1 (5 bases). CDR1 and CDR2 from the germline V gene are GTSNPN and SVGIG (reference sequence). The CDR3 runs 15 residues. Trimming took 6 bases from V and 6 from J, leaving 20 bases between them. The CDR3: CACPPLDSHDEKLFF. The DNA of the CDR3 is TGTGCCTGCCCTCCCCTTGACAGCCATGATGAAAAACTGTTTTTT.

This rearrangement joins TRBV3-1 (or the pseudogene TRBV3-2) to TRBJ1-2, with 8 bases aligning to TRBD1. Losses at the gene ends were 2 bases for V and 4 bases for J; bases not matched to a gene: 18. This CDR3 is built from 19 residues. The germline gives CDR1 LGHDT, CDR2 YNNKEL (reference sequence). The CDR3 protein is CASSQSVKQGASPLYGYTF. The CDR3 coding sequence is TGTGCCAGCAGCCAATCAGTTAAGCAGGGGGCCAGCCCACTCTATGGCTACACCTTC.

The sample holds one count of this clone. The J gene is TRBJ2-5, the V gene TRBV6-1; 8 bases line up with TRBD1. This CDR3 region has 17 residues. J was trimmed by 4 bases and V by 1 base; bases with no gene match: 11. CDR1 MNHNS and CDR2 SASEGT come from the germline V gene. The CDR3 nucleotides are TGTGCCAGCAGTGAAGAACGAGCGGGCAGGGGGCGAGAGACCCAGTACTTC. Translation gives CASSEERAGRGRETQYF.

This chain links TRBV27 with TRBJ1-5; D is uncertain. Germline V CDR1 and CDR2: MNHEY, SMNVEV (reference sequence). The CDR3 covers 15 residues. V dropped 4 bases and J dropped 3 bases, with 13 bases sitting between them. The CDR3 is CASSSFNRDNQPQHF. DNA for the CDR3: TGTGCCAGCAGTTCATTCAACCGAGACAATCAGCCCCAGCATTTT.

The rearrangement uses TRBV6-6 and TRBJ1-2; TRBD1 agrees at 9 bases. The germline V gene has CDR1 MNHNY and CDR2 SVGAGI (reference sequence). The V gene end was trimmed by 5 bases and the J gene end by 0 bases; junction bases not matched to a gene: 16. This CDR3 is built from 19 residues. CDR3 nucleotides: TGTGCCAGCAGTCGACAACTCCCCCGGGACAGGGCCTCTAACTATGGCTACACCTTC. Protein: CASSRQLPRDRASNYGYTF.

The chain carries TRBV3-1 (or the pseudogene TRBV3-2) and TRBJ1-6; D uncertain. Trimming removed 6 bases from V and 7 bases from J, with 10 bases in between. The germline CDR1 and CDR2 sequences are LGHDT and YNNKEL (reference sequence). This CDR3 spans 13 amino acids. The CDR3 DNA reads TGTGCCAGCAGACCCTCAGCGAATTCACCCCTCCACTTT. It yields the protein CASRPSANSPLHF.

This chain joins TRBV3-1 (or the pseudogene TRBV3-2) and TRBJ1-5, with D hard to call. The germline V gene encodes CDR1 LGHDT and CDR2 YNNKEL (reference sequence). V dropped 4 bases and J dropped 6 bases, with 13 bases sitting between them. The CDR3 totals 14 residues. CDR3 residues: CASSLSLAGQPQHF. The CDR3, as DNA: TGTGCCAGCAGCCTTTCACTCGCGGGTCAGCCCCAGCATTTT.

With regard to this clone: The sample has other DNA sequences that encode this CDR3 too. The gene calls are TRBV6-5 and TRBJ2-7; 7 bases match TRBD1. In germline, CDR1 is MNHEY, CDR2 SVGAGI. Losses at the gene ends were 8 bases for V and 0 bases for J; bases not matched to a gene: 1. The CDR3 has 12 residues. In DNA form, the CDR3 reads TGTGCCAGCCGGGACAGCTCCTACGAGCAGTACTTC. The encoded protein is CASRDSSYEQYF.

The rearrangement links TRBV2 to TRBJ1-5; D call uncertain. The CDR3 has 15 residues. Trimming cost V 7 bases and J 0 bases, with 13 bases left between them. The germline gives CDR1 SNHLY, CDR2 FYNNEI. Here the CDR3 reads CASTRLVVSNQPQHF. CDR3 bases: TGTGCCAGCACCCGTTTGGTAGTTAGCAATCAGCCCCAGCATTTT.

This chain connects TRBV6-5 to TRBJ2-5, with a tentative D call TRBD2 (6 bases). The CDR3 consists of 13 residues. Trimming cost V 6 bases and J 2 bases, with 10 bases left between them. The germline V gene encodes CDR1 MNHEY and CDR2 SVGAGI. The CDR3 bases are TGTGCCAGCAGCCGGGGGAGACAAGAGACCCAGTACTTC. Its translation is CASSRGRQETQYF.

CDR3 sequence (DNA): TGCGCCAGCAGCCCTGGACAGGGGAGGCGAAAACTGTTTTTT. Translated: CASSPGQGRRKLFF. The chain links TRBV5-1 to TRBJ1-4, with 9 bases that match TRBD1. Germline-derived CDR1 and CDR2 are SGHRS and YFSETQ. The length of the CDR3 is 14 residues. J lost 10 bases, V lost 4 bases, and 8 bases had no gene match.

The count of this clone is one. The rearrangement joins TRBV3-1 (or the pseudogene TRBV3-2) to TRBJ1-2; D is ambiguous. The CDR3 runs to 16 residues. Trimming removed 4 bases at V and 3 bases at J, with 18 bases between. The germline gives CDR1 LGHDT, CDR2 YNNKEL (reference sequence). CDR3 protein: CASSPGNPGAYYGYTF. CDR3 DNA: TGTGCCAGCAGCCCCGGGAACCCGGGCGCCTACTATGGCTACACCTTC.